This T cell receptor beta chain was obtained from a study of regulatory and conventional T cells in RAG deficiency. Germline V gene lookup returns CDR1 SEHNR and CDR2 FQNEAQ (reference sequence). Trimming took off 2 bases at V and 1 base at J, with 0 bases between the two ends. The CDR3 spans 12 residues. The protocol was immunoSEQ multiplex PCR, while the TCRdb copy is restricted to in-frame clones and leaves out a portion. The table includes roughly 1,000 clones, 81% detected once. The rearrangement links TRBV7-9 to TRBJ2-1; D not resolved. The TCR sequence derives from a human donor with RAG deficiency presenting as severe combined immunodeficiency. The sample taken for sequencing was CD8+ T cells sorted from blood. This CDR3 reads CASSLSYNEQFF. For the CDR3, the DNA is TGTGCCAGCAGCTTATCCTACAATGAGCAGTTCTTC.